This paragraph covers one T cell receptor beta chain sequence. Antigen specificity is unknown. The data derive from a study of T-cell memory formation after mild COVID-19. About the research overall: TCR clusters were largely donor specific.

Findings of the study overall: Memory cells collected pre-infection included some clones that later responded, suggesting cross-reactive memory joined. Most CD4+ clones that shrank were in CM and EM, while CD8+ ones turned up in EMRA. Among clones contracting day 15 to 85, CD4/CD8 was balanced, whereas later expanders leaned CD4+.

TCRdb recomputed calls from the 5' RACE reads with MiXCR, one row per CDR3 protein. The table shows more than 300,000 distinct CDR3 sequences, with around 20% occurring only once. There are 15 residues in the CDR3. Looked up from germline, CDR1 is MNHEY and CDR2 is SVGAGI. Losses at the gene ends were 3 bases for V and 4 bases for J; bases not matched to a gene: 3. The chain couples TRBV6-5 to TRBJ2-1; 10 bases agree with TRBD2. The sample was PBMCs or a T cell subset sorted from them (not recorded which). The receptor was derived from a man between 18 and 35 years old who had mild COVID-19 (a few samples of this study predate the infection). Cell type and time point are not known. The CDR3 region has the DNA TGTGCCAGCAGTTATTCTAGCGGGGGATACAATGAGCAGTTCTTC. It codes for CASSYSSGGYNEQFF.